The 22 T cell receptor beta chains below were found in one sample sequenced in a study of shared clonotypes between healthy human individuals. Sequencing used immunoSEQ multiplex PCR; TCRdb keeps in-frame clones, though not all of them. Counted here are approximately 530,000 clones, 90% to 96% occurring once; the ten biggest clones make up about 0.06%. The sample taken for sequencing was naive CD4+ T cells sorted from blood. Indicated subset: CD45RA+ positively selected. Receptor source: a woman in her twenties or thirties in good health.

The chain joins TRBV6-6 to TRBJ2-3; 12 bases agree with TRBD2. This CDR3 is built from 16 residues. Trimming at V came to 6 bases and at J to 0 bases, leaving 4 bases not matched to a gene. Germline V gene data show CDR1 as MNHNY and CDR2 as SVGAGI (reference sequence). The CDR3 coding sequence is TGTGCCAGCAGGGCGACTAGCGGGGGTAGCACAGATACGCAGTATTTT. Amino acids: CASRATSGGSTDTQYF.

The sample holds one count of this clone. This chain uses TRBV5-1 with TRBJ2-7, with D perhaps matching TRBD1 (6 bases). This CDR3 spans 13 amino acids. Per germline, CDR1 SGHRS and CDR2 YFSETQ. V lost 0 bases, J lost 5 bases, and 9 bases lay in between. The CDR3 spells CASSLAWDNEQYF. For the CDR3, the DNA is TGCGCCAGCAGCTTGGCCTGGGACAACGAGCAGTACTTC.

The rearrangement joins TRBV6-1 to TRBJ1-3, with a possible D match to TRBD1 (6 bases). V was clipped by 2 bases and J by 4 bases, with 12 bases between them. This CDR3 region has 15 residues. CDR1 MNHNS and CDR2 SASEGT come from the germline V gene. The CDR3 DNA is TGTGCCAGCAGTGAACCAGCGACAGGCGGAAACACCATATATTTT. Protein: CASSEPATGGNTIYF.

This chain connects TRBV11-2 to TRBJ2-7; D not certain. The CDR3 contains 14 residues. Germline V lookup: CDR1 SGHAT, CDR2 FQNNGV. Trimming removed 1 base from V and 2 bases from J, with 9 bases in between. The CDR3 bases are TGTGCCAGCAGCTTAGTCGGCGGCCCCTACGAGCAGTACTTC. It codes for CASSLVGGPYEQYF.

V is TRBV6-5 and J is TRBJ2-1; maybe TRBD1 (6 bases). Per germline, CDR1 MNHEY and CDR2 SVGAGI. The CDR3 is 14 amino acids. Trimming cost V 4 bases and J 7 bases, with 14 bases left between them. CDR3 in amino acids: CASSSLLQGNEQFF. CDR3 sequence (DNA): TGTGCCAGCAGTTCCCTCCTACAGGGAAATGAGCAGTTCTTC.

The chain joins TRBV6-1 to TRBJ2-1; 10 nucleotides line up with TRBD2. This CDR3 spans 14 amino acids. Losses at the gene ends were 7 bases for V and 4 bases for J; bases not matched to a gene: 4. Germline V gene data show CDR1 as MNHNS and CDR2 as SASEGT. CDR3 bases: TGTGCCAGCATCATGACTAGCGGGTACAATGAGCAGTTCTTC. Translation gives CASIMTSGYNEQFF.

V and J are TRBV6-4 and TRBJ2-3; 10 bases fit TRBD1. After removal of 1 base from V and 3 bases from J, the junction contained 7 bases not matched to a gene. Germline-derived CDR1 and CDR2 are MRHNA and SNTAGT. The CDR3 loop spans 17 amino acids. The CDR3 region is CASSDCQDRGVTDTQYF. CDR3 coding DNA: TGTGCCAGCAGTGACTGTCAGGACAGGGGGGTAACAGATACGCAGTATTTT.

CDR3 DNA: TGTGCCAGCAGCCTCCCGGGGCAGGCCTATCAGCCCCAGCATTTT. It codes for CASSLPGQAYQPQHF. The genes are TRBV28 and TRBJ1-5, with a weak D call TRBD1 (5 bases). V was cut by 6 bases and J by 5 bases, with 17 bases left in between. Germline V lookup: CDR1 MDHEN, CDR2 SYDVKM. This CDR3 has 15 residues.

The CDR3 DNA is TGTGCCAGCAGTGTATGGGGAACGGGCTACACCTTC. This sequence encodes CASSVWGTGYTF. The chain uses TRBV2 and TRBJ1-2; D is unresolved. Germline V CDR1 and CDR2: SNHLY, FYNNEI. The CDR3 is made up of 12 amino acids. Trimming cost V 4 bases and J 8 bases, with 11 bases left between them. Filled out from reference TRBV2 and TRBJ1-2, the complete variable domain reads EPEVTQTPSHQVTQMGQEVILRCVPISNHLYFYWYRQILGQKVEFLVSFYNNEISEKSEIFDDQFSVERPDGSNFTLKIRSTKLEDSAMYFCASSVWGTGYTFGSGTRLTVV.

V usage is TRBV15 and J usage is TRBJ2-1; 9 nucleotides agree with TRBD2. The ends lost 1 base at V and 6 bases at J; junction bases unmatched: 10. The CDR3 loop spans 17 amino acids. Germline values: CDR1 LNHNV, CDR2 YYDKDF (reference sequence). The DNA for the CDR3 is TGTGCCACCAGCAGAGCGAGGATAGCGGGAGAAGGCAATGAGCAGTTCTTC. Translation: CATSRARIAGEGNEQFF.

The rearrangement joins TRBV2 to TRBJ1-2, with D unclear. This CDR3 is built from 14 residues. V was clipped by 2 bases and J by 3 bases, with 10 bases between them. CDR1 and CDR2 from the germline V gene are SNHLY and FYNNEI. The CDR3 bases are TGTGCCAGCAGTGAATTACTCCCCCACTATGGCTACACCTTC. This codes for CASSELLPHYGYTF.

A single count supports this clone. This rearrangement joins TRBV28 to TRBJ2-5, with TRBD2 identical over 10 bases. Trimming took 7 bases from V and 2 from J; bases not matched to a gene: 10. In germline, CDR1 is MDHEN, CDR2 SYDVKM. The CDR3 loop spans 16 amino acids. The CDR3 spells CASKKSGLAVQETQYF. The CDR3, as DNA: TGTGCCAGCAAGAAATCCGGACTAGCGGTACAAGAGACCCAGTACTTC.

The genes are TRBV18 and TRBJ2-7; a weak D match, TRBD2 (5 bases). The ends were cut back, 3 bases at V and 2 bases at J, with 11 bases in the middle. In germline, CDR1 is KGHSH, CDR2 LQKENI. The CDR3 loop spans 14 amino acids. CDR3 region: CASSPRTGTYEQYF. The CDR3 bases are TGTGCCAGCTCACCTAGGACGGGAACCTACGAGCAGTACTTC.

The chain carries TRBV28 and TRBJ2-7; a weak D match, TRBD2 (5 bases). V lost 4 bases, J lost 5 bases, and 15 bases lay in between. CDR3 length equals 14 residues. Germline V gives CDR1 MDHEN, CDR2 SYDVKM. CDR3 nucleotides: TGTGCCAGCAGTTCAGCGGCATCGGTAAACGAGCAGTACTTC. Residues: CASSSAASVNEQYF. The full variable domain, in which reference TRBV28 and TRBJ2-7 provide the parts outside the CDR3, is DVKVTQSSRYLVKRTGEKVFLECVQDMDHENMFWYRQDPGLGLRLIYFSYDVKMKEKGDIPEGYSVSREKKERFSLILESASTNQTSMYLCASSSAASVNEQYFGPGTRLTVT.

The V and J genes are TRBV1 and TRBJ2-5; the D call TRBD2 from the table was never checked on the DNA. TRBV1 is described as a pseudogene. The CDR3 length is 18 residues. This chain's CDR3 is CTSSHQMGASGHQETQYF. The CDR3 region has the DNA TGCACCAGCAGCCACCAGATGGGGGCTAGCGGACACCAAGAGACCCAGTACTTC.

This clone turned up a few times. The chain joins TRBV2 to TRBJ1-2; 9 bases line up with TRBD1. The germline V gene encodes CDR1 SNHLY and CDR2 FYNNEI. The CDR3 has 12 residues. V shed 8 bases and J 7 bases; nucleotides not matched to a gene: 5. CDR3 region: CASSGQGVGYTF. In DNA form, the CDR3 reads TGTGCCAGCTCGGGACAGGGAGTTGGCTACACCTTC.

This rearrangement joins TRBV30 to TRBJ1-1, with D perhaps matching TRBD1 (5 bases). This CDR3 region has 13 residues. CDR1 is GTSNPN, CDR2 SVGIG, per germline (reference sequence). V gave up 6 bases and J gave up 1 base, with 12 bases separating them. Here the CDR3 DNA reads TGTGCCTGTGAGGGGCAGCCGAACACTGAAGCTTTCTTT. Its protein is CACEGQPNTEAFF. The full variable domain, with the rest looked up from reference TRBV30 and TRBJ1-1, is SQTIHQWPATLVQPVGSPLSLECTVEGTSNPNLYWYRQAAGRGLQLLFYSVGIGQISSEVPQNLSASRPQDRQFILSSKKLLLSDSGFYLCACEGQPNTEAFFGQGTRLTVV.

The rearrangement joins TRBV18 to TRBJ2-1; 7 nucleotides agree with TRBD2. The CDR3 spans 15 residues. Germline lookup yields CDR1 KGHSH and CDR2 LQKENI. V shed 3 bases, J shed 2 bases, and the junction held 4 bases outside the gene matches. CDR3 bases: TGTGCCAGCTCACCTTCAGCGGGACCCTACAATGAGCAGTTCTTC. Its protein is CASSPSAGPYNEQFF.

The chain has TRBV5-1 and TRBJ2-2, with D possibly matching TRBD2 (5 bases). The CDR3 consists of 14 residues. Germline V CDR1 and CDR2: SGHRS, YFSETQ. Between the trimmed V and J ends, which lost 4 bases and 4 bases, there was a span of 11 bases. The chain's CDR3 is CASSSSVSTGELFF. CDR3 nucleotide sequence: TGCGCCAGCAGCAGTAGCGTGAGCACCGGGGAGCTGTTTTTT.

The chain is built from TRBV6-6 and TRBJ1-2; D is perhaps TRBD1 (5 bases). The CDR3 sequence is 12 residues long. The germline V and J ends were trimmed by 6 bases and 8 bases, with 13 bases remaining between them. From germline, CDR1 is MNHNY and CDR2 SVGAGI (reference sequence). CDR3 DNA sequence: TGTGCCAGCAGCCAGGGCGCGGAGGGCTACACCTTC. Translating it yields CASSQGAEGYTF.

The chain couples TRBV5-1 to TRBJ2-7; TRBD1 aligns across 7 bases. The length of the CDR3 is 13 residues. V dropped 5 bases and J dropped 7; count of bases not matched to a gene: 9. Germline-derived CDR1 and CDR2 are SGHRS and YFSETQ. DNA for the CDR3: TGCGCCAGCAGATTCGACAGGGTTGGGGAGCAGTACTTC. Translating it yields CASRFDRVGEQYF.

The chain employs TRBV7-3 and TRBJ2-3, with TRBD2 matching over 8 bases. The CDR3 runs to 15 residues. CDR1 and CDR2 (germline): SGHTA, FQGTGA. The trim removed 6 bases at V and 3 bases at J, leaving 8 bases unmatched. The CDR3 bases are TGTGCCAGCAGTCAGAGCGGGAGCGGTACAGATACGCAGTATTTT. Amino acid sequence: CASSQSGSGTDTQYF.